This T cell receptor (beta chain) was sequenced during a study of blood T cell repertoires in COVID-19. This clone was found once. Using immunoSEQ multiplex PCR, the repertoire was profiled, and TCRdb retains in-frame clones only, with some absent. The sample lists hundreds of thousands of clones; 70% to 90% were seen once. The sample was peripheral blood. The TCR comes from a man in his forties with acute or convalescent COVID-19.

The DNA of the CDR3 is TGTGCCAGCAGCTTAATGGGACACCTCCTAGCGTACTTC. As protein: CASSLMGHLLAYF. The chain employs TRBV14 and TRBJ2-7, with a weak D call TRBD1 (6 bases). Germline values: CDR1 SGHDN, CDR2 FVKESK. The CDR3 is made up of 13 amino acids. The germline V and J ends were trimmed by 5 bases and 12 bases, with 20 bases remaining between them.